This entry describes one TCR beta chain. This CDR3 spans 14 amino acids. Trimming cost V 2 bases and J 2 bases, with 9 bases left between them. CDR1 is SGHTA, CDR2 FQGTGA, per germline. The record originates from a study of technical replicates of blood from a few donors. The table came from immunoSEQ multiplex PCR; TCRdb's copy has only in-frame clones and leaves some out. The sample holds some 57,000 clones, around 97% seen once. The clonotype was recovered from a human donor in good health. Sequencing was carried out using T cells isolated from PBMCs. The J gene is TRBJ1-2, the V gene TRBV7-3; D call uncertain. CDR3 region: CASSLDHRNYGYTF. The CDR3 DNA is TGTGCCAGCAGCTTAGATCATCGGAACTATGGCTACACCTTC.